This T cell receptor (beta chain) originates from a study of cytomegalovirus exposure and HLA in healthy donors. The primer mix had 60 Vbeta and 13 Jbeta primers. Some clones are missing from TCRdb's copy, which holds only in-frame ones; the method was immunoSEQ multiplex PCR. This sample has over 65,000 clones, with approximately 75% found just once. Germline values: CDR1 SGHTA, CDR2 FQGTGA. Trimming took 5 bases from V and 10 from J; bases not matched to a gene: 8. The length of the CDR3 is 14 residues. This clonotype originated in a middle-aged woman in good health and CMV-seronegative. The sample comprised PBMCs. The genes are TRBV7-3 and TRBJ2-2; 9 nucleotides line up with TRBD2. Here the CDR3 DNA reads TGTGCCAGCAGCCCCCAGCGGGGGGCCGAGGAGCTGTTTTTT. The encoded protein is CASSPQRGAEELFF.